This T cell receptor (beta chain) was retrieved from a study of blood T cell repertoires in COVID-19. Overall study context: T cells, B-cell-depleted T cells, or PBMCs provided the cDNA or gDNA that served as material.

Original processing notes: Amplification from reference gene primers served as the basis for estimated nucleated cell counts. Using immunoSEQ multiplex PCR, the repertoire was profiled, and TCRdb retains in-frame clones only, with some absent. V and J calls and clone size are copied from that table; D and trimming were computed from the DNA. The sample includes a few hundred thousand clones, approximately 86% of them seen just once. The sample consisted of peripheral blood. This TCR was recovered from a woman under 40 with COVID-19, enrolled during active disease.

The DNA of the CDR3 is TGTGCCAGTAGTATACGAGAGATTGGTGGCTACACCTTC. It translates to CASSIREIGGYTF. The chain is built from TRBV19 and TRBJ1-2; no definite D call. V was pared by 2 bases and J by 7 bases, with 11 bases between. The V gene's germline CDR1 is LNHDA and CDR2 SQIVND (reference sequence). The CDR3 contains 13 residues.